This TCR beta chain stems from a study of blood T cells in healthy people across ages. Whole-study context: Template switching picked up about one barcoded beta molecule for each two T cells.

The authors ran a second PCR of 7 to 11 cycles using a sample-barcoded 5' primer and a J-beta primer mix. Carrying 12 random nucleotides, a template-switch adaptor labeled each individual cDNA molecule. TCRdb fed the 5' RACE reads into MiXCR, producing one record per CDR3 protein. Here the sample spans around 850,000 distinct CDR3 sequences, around 36% being singletons. This clonotype was counted only a few times. The antigen remains unidentified. The study's findings and limits: Donors of long life had a larger count of naive CD4+ cells and greater diversity than aged donors. Diversity of TCR beta correlated strongly with naive T cell percentage.

What was sequenced was blood. This TCR was sampled from a man in his late teens or twenties in good health.

In nucleotides, the CDR3 is TGCGCCAGCAGCTTCAGACAGGGAACGAACAATGAGCAGTACTTC. Translation: CASSFRQGTNNEQYF. V is TRBV5-1 and J is TRBJ2-7; 7 nucleotides agree with TRBD1. Germline V gives CDR1 SGHRS, CDR2 YFSETQ. V lost 2 bases and J lost 7; bases outside the gene matches: 12. The CDR3 loop spans 15 amino acids.